The clone carrying this T cell receptor (beta chain) was observed many times. Its antigen is as yet unknown. The data are from a study of T cells in Graves' hyperthyroidism and ophthalmopathy. PBMCs were sourced from more than 9 ml fresh peripheral blood. The CDR3 consists of 14 residues. The V end lost 4 bases, the J end lost 6 bases, and 15 bases lay between the germline ends. In germline, CDR1 is SGHRS, CDR2 YFSETQ. RNA transcripts yielded amplified TCR beta CDR3 regions. TCR CDR3 underwent first-round RT-PCR with the HTBI primer set. Using its own MiXCR run on the multiplex PCR reads, TCRdb lists one record per CDR3 protein. Counted here are 350,000 or so distinct CDR3 sequences, 20% to 25% occurring once; the ten biggest clones make up 50%. General study findings and limits: A 13 V-J signature model discriminated ophthalmopathy versus stable hyperthyroidism. Most expanded thyroid clonotypes above 0.001 also appeared in blood.

The chain recombines TRBV5-1 with TRBJ2-3; no definite D call. The sequenced material came from blood. The origin of this receptor is a woman between 45 and 60 years old with Graves' hyperthyroidism. The CDR3 sequence: CASSIGLYRDTQYF. CDR3 bases: TGCGCCAGCAGCATAGGCCTCTACCGGGATACGCAGTATTTT.